Listed here is a single T cell receptor beta chain. The source of the sample is a study of OX40 agonist ivuxolimab in advanced cancers. V lost 5 bases to trimming and J lost 5 bases, with 15 bases between them. Germline V CDR1 and CDR2: MNHEY, SVGAGI. The CDR3 has 14 residues. TCRdb's copy holds only in-frame clones and misses some; the assay was immunoSEQ multiplex PCR. Of about 72,000 clones detected, approximately 89% appear once; the ten largest clones hold roughly 11%. The V gene is TRBV6-5, the J gene TRBJ2-5, with unresolved D. The sequencing used CD4+ or CD8+ T cells sorted from blood, collected in a trial of the OX40 agonist ivuxolimab. The receptor was derived from an adult with an advanced solid tumor such as melanoma, head and neck, liver or kidney cancer. The CDR3 protein is CASSISGQPETQYF. In nucleotides, the CDR3 is TGTGCCAGCAGTATCTCGGGTCAGCCCGAGACCCAGTACTTC.